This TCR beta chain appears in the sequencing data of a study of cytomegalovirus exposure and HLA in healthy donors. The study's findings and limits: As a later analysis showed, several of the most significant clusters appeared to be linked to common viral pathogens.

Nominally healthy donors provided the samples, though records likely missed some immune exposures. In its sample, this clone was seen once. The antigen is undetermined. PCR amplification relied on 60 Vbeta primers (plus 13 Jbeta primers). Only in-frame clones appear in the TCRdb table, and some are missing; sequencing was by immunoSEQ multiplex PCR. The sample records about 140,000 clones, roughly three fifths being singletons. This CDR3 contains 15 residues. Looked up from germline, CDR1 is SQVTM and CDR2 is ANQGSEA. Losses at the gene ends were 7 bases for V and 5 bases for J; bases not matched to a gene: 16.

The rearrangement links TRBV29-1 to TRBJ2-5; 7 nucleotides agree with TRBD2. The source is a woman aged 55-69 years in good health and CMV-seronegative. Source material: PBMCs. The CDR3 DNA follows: TGCAGCGCTGGGGGGAGGGTCAGGGCGGGTGAGACCCAGTACTTC. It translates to CSAGGRVRAGETQYF.